This T cell receptor (beta chain) comes out of a study of cytotoxic CD8 clonotypes in ibrutinib-treated CLL. Depths of 1 in 200,000 to 1 in 1 million T cells were the sequencing target. Profiling relied on immunoSEQ multiplex PCR, and the TCRdb table lists in-frame clones only, not all of them. The sample has approximately 48,000 clones, approximately 51% seen once. The germline V gene encodes CDR1 LNHDA and CDR2 SQIVND (reference sequence). The CDR3 is 15 amino acids. V dropped 4 bases and J dropped 5 bases, with 18 bases sitting between them. Broader study findings: Having risen at ibrutinib response, clonality had fallen back toward baseline by progression. Few clonotypes were public, and these shrank or held steady under treatment.

As concerns this clone: No antigen is known for it.

The J gene is TRBJ2-7, the V gene TRBV19; D gene ambiguous. The TCR originated in a human donor with chronic lymphocytic leukemia. Sequenced material: PBMCs, taken after 12 months of ibrutinib treatment. The CDR3 DNA follows: TGTGCCAGTAGTAAAGTGTTCGGGCAGGCCCACGAGCAGTACTTC. Translating it yields CASSKVFGQAHEQYF.